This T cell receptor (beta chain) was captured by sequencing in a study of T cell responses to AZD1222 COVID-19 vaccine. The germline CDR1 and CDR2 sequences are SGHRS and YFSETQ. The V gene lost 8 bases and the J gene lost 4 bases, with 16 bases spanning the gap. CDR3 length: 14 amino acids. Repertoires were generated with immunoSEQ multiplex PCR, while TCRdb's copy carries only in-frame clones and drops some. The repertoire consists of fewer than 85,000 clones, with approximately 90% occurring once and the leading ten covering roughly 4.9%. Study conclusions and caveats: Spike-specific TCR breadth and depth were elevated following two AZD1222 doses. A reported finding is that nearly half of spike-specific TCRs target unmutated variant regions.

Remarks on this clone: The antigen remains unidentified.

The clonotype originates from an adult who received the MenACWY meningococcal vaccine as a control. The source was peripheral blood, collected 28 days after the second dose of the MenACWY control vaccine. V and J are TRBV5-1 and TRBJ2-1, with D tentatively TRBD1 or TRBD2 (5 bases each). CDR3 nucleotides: TGCGCCAGTGGGGACCGAAGACTTTACAATGAGCAGTTCTTC. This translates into CASGDRRLYNEQFF.